This is a list of T cell receptor beta chains from one sample in a study of read filtering for tumor transcriptome and immune sequencing. TCRdb called the reads again in MiXCR, with one record for every CDR3 protein. Seen here are over 50,000 distinct CDR3 sequences, around 18% observed once, and the top ten hold around 15%. The sample was a population of CD138-negative cells sorted from bone marrow. The receptors stem from a donor aged 40 or over with multiple myeloma. CDR3s include the opening cysteine and the closing phenylalanine or tryptophan. A D gene is named only where the DNA matches it firmly. For some rows the clone size is stated as once, few or many, or as a class when expanded; others skip it.

v_gene: TRBV29-1
abundance: many
d_gene: TRBD2
j_gene: TRBJ2-1
CDR3aa: CSARQLAGRYNEQFF
CDR3nt: TGCAGCGCCCGACAACTAGCGGGAAGGTACAATGAGCAGTTCTTC

v_gene: TRBV29-1
abundance: many
d_gene: .
j_gene: TRBJ1-4
CDR3aa: CSVKNEKLFF
CDR3nt: TGCAGCGTTAAAAATGAAAAACTGTTTTTT

v_gene: TRBV7-8
abundance: many
d_gene: TRBD1
j_gene: TRBJ2-5
CDR3aa: CASSPWTGQETQYF
CDR3nt: TGTGCCAGCAGCCCCTGGACAGGACAAGAGACCCAGTACTTC

v_gene: TRBV7-9
abundance: .
d_gene: .
j_gene: TRBJ1-1
CDR3aa: CASSADGIPNTEAFF
CDR3nt: TGTGCCAGCAGCGCCGATGGGATTCCGAACACTGAAGCTTTCTTT

v_gene: TRBV29-1
abundance: .
d_gene: .
j_gene: TRBJ1-1
CDR3aa: CSVEDLVNTEAFF
CDR3nt: TGCAGCGTTGAAGATCTAGTTAACACTGAAGCTTTCTTT

v_gene: TRBV11-2
abundance: many
d_gene: TRBD1
j_gene: TRBJ2-7
CDR3aa: CASSPRQGYYEQYF
CDR3nt: TGTGCCAGCAGCCCGAGACAGGGTTACTACGAGCAGTACTTC

v_gene: TRBV20-1
abundance: many
d_gene: TRBD2
j_gene: TRBJ2-1
CDR3aa: CSAREYRRRGAGEQFF
CDR3nt: TGCAGTGCTAGAGAGTACCGCCGGCGGGGGGCCGGTGAGCAGTTCTTC

v_gene: TRBV5-6
abundance: many
d_gene: .
j_gene: TRBJ2-7
CDR3aa: CASSSGTGIYEQYF
CDR3nt: TGTGCCAGCAGCTCGGGGACGGGAATCTACGAGCAGTACTTC

v_gene: TRBV10-3
abundance: few
d_gene: .
j_gene: TRBJ2-5
CDR3aa: CAISEWGGGGGEETQYF
CDR3nt: TGTGCCATCAGCGAGTGGGGAGGAGGCGGGGGCGAGGAGACCCAGTACTTC

v_gene: TRBV15
abundance: many
d_gene: TRBD1
j_gene: TRBJ1-4
CDR3aa: CATSRDPQGAGEKLFF
CDR3nt: TGTGCCACCAGCAGAGATCCCCAGGGGGCTGGTGAAAAACTGTTTTTT

v_gene: TRBV15
abundance: .
d_gene: .
j_gene: TRBJ1-6
CDR3aa: CATSREAGVPLHF
CDR3nt: TGTGCCACCAGCAGAGAAGCCGGGGTCCCCCTCCACTTT

v_gene: TRBV2
abundance: many
d_gene: .
j_gene: TRBJ2-4
CDR3aa: CASSKDMAKNIQYF
CDR3nt: TGTGCCAGCAGCAAGGACATGGCCAAAAACATTCAGTACTTC

v_gene: TRBV7-2
abundance: many
d_gene: .
j_gene: TRBJ2-1
CDR3aa: CASSFSGVTYNEQFF
CDR3nt: TGTGCCAGCAGCTTTTCGGGAGTTACCTACAATGAGCAGTTCTTC